This T cell receptor beta chain was captured in a study of blood T cell repertoires in COVID-19. Study context: The analysed material was cDNA or gDNA that came from T cells, B-cell-depleted T cells, or PBMCs.

The germline V gene has CDR1 MNHNY and CDR2 SVGAGI (reference sequence). The V end lost 7 bases, the J end lost 0 bases, and 10 bases lay between the germline ends. The CDR3 runs to 15 residues. The protocol was immunoSEQ multiplex PCR, while the TCRdb copy is restricted to in-frame clones and leaves out a portion. This sample has some 210,000 clones, with roughly 92% found just once. This chain uses TRBV6-6 with TRBJ2-6; D perhaps matches TRBD1 (6 bases). Material: peripheral blood. The TCR sequence derives from a man in his 60s with COVID-19, enrolled during active disease. CDR3 amino acids: CASNSRGSGANVLTF. The CDR3 DNA reads TGTGCCAGCAACTCCAGGGGCTCTGGGGCCAACGTCCTGACTTTC.